This T cell receptor beta chain was identified in a study of blood T cell repertoires in COVID-19. Study in general: PBMCs, B-cell-depleted T cells, or T cells provided the cDNA or gDNA that made up the material.

Data came from immunoSEQ multiplex PCR; TCRdb stores just in-frame clones and leaves some out. The sample lists a few hundred thousand clones, less than 90% occurring once. V was pared by 0 bases and J by 2 bases, with 10 bases of the junction left unmatched. This CDR3 has 19 amino acids. Germline V CDR1 and CDR2: SGDLS, YYNGEE. Participant-given clinical history determined each cohort assignment. During the 2 weeks before they entered the study, exposed participants had met someone with a PCR-confirmed or clinician-diagnosed COVID-19 case. The sample consisted of PBMCs or T cells enriched from blood (not recorded which). The TCR was taken from a woman aged 25 to 39 who had been exposed to COVID-19. V usage is TRBV9 and J usage is TRBJ2-1; TRBD2 matches 11 bases. CDR3 amino acids: CASSVDPTTSGGPYNEQFF. CDR3 sequence (DNA): TGTGCCAGCAGCGTAGACCCGACTACTAGCGGGGGACCCTACAATGAGCAGTTCTTC.